Shown below are 7 T cell receptor beta chains from a single sample sequenced in a study of technical replicates of blood from several donors. Profiled with immunoSEQ multiplex PCR; TCRdb holds only in-frame clones, not every one. The table includes about 70,000 clones, roughly 94% detected once. What was sequenced was T cells isolated from PBMCs. Receptors originate from a human donor in good health.

The chain links TRBV9 to TRBJ2-5, with a possible D match to TRBD2 (5 bases). The CDR3 runs 14 residues. V lost 3 bases and J 2 bases, leaving 11 bases between the germline ends. CDR1 is SGDLS and CDR2 is YYNGEE in the germline V gene. The CDR3 loop reads CASSGEDLQETQYF. In nucleotides, the CDR3 is TGTGCCAGCAGCGGAGAGGACTTGCAAGAGACCCAGTACTTC.

This chain connects TRBV7-6 to TRBJ1-1; TRBD1 is a possible D gene (6 bases). CDR3 length: 15 residues. V was trimmed by 5 bases and J by 5 bases, leaving 18 bases between them. The germline gives CDR1 SGHVS, CDR2 FNYEAQ. The CDR3: CASSPGGGGGTEAFF. In DNA, the CDR3 is TGTGCCAGCAGCCCGGGGGGCGGTGGGGGGACTGAAGCTTTCTTT.

The chain couples TRBV4-1 to TRBJ2-7; 9 bases match TRBD2. J was trimmed by 3 bases and V by 4 bases; bases with no gene match: 10. This CDR3 comprises 16 residues. The germline CDR1 and CDR2 sequences are MGHRA and YSYEKL. The CDR3 reads CASSRRGGTSSYEQYF. The CDR3 DNA reads as TGCGCCAGCAGCCGGAGGGGGGGGACTAGCAGCTACGAGCAGTACTTC.

The chain combines TRBV5-1 with TRBJ1-1; D unclear. The ends were cut back, 0 bases at V and 1 base at J, with 4 bases in the middle. Germline-derived CDR1 and CDR2 are SGHRS and YFSETQ. This CDR3 has 13 amino acids. The CDR3 nucleotides read TGCGCCAGCAGCTTGGCTTCGAACACTGAAGCTTTCTTT. This sequence encodes CASSLASNTEAFF.

The chain couples TRBV7-9 to TRBJ2-3; possible D gene TRBD1, 6 bases. The CDR3 has 15 residues. Germline loops: CDR1 SEHNR, CDR2 FQNEAQ (reference sequence). V lost 4 bases and J lost 2, with 13 bases in between. In DNA form, the CDR3 reads TGTGCCAGCAGCTCCCGGACAGTAGCCACAGATACGCAGTATTTT. Its translation is CASSSRTVATDTQYF.

V gene TRBV2 combines with J gene TRBJ1-2; 11 bases fit TRBD1. The CDR3 is 17 residues long. J gave up 5 bases and V 7 bases, and 15 bases lay outside the gene matches. Germline loops: CDR1 SNHLY, CDR2 FYNNEI. The CDR3 coding sequence is TGTGCCAGCACCTCCATGGGAATTGGGACAGGGGGGTATGGCTACACCTTC. Its translation: CASTSMGIGTGGYGYTF.

The gene calls are TRBV11-2 and TRBJ1-2, with D hard to call. The germline gives CDR1 SGHAT, CDR2 FQNNGV. V was shortened by 5 bases and J by 2 bases, with 9 bases between the two germline ends. The CDR3 totals 13 residues. The CDR3 nucleotides are TGTGCCAGCAGCGTGTCCTCCAACTATGGCTACACCTTC. Protein product: CASSVSSNYGYTF.